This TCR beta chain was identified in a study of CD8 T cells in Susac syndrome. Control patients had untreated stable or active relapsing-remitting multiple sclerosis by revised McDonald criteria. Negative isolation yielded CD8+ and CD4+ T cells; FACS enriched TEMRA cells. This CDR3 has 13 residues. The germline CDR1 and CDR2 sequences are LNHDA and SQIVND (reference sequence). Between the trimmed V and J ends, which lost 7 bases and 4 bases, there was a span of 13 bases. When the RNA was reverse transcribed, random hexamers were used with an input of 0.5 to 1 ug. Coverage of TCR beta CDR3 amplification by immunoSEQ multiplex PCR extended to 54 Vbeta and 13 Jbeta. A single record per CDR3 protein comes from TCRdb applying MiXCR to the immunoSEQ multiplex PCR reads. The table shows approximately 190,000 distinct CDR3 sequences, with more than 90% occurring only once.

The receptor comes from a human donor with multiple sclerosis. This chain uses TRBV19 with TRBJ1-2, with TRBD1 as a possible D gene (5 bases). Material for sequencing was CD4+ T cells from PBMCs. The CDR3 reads CASTAAGSYGYTF. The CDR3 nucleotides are TGTGCCAGTACCGCCGCAGGGAGCTATGGCTACACCTTC.